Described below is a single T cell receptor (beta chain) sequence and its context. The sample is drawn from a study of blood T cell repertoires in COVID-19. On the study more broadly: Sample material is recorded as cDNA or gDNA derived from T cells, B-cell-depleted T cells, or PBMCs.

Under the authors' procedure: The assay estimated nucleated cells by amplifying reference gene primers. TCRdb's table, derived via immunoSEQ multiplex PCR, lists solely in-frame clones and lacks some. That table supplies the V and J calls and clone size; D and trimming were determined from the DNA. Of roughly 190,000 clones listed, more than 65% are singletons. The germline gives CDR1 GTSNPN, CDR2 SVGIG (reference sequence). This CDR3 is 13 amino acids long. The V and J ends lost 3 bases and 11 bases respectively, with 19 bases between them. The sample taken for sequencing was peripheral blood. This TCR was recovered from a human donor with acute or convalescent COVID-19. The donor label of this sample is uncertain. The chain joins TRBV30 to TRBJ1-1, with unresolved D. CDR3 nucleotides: TGTGCCTGGAGACAAGTTTTGAGGTCGGTGGCTTTCTTT. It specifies CAWRQVLRSVAFF.